A selection of T cell receptor beta chains follows, all from one sample in a study of patients and donors after allogeneic stem cell transplantation. Each CDR3 protein is one row after TCRdb ran MiXCR on the RT-PCR reads. The table lists about a million distinct CDR3 sequences, about a sixth of them singletons. The sample was blood, either unsorted or a sorted T cell fraction (not recorded which). These receptors all come from a human donor who was either an allogeneic HSCT recipient or a stem cell or donor lymphocyte infusion donor (not recorded which). It is not recorded whose cells these are; they may come from a transplant donor. The conserved cysteine and the conserved F or W are not part of the CDR3 here.

TRBV7-3	TRBJ2-1	ASSYDRGEQF
TRBV5-1	TRBJ2-1	ASFDSRSRDSYNEQF
TRBV23-1	TRBJ1-5	ASSHPDRGPHYSNQPQH
TRBV24-1	TRBJ2-7	ATSDTSGGNSYEQY
TRBV2	TRBJ2-7	ASSEWAYEQY
TRBV20-1	TRBJ2-4	SAREAPDTLNIQY
TRBV5-5	TRBJ1-1	ASSFLTGLGTEAF
TRBV7-2	TRBJ2-7	ASSLRQALYEQY
TRBV5-1	TRBJ2-1	ASSGSDKGDNEQF
TRBV3-1	TRBJ2-3	ASSRKAGGTDTQY
TRBV4-1	TRBJ2-2	ASSHLRGPRITGELF
TRBV12-3/TRBV12-4	TRBJ1-3	ASRPPRNRGRGNTIY
TRBV11-2	TRBJ2-7	ASSLTRILSPYEQY
TRBV5-1	TRBJ2-1	ASSGGTSGKTYNEQF
TRBV6-2/TRBV6-3	TRBJ1-5	ATKYPGKNQPQH
TRBV4-2	TRBJ2-7	ASSLQGTNEQY
TRBV12-3/TRBV12-4	TRBJ1-1	ASSEASVIGPLAVAF